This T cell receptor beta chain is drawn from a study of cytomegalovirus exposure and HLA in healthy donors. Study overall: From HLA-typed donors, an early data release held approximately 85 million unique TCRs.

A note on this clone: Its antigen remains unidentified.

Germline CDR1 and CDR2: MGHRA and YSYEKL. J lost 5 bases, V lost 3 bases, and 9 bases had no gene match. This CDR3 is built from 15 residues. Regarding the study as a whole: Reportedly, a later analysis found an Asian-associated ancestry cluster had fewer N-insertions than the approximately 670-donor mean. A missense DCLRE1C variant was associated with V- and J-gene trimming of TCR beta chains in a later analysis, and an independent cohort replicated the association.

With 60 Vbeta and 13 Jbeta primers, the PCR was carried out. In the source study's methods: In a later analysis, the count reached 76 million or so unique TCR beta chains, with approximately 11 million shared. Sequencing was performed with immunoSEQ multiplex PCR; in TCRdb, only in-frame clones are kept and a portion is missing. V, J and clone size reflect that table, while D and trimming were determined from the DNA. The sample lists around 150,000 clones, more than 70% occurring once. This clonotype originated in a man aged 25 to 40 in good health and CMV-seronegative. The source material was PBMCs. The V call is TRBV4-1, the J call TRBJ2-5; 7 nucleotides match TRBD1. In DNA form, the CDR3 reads TGCGCCAGCAGCCAGGAACAGGGGATCGTGGAGACCCAGTACTTC. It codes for CASSQEQGIVETQYF.